Each of the 22 T cell receptor beta chains below was sequenced from the same sample in a study of blood T cells in healthy people across ages. PCR was performed a second time for 7 to 11 cycles using a sample-barcoded 5' primer and a J-beta primer mix. TCRdb passed the 5' RACE reads through MiXCR, listing each CDR3 protein once. The repertoire holds about 1.4 million distinct CDR3 sequences, with approximately 59% as singletons. Material for sequencing was blood. These receptors were taken from a man between 18 and 29 years old in good health.

A few counts support this clonotype. V is TRBV20-1 and J is TRBJ2-7; D not certain. The germline V gene encodes CDR1 DFQATT and CDR2 SNEGSKA (reference sequence). Trimming left V 4 bases short and J 9 bases short, with 16 bases between. This CDR3 comprises 12 residues. In nucleotides, the CDR3 is TGCAGTGCTATCAGGTCTGAGGAAGGGCAGTACTTC. This translates into CSAIRSEEGQYF.

This chain links TRBV7-9 with TRBJ2-3; no definite D call. Deletions cut 6 bases from V and 5 bases from J, with 12 bases between. The V gene's germline CDR1 is SEHNR and CDR2 FQNEAQ (reference sequence). This CDR3 region has 13 residues. CDR3 coding DNA: TGTGCCAGCAGATCAATAGAGGTAGATACGCAGTATTTT. Protein product: CASRSIEVDTQYF.

In its sample, this clonotype was seen a few times. The rearrangement joins TRBV20-1 to TRBJ2-7; TRBD2 matches at 12 bases. This CDR3 spans 13 amino acids. Trimming removed 6 bases from V and 3 bases from J; junction bases left unmatched: 3. Germline-derived CDR1 and CDR2 are DFQATT and SNEGSKA (reference sequence). In nucleotides, the CDR3 is TGCAGTGCCATGACTAGCGGGAGCTACGAGCAGTACTTC. Protein product: CSAMTSGSYEQYF.

The chain couples TRBV5-4 to TRBJ2-1; 9 bases map to TRBD2. CDR3 length: 14 residues. V lost 4 bases and J lost 4; bases outside the gene matches: 3. From germline, CDR1 is SGHNT and CDR2 YYREEE (reference sequence). This chain's CDR3 is CASSASGEYNEQFF. DNA for the CDR3: TGTGCCAGCAGCGCTAGCGGGGAGTACAATGAGCAGTTCTTC. Combining the CDR3 with reference TRBV5-4 and TRBJ2-1 gives the whole variable domain ETGVTQSPTHLIKTRGQQVTLRCSSQSGHNTVSWYQQALGQGPQFIFQYYREEENGRGNFPPRFSGLQFPNYSSELNVNALELDDSALYLCASSASGEYNEQFFGPGTRLTVL.

The chain combines TRBV30 with TRBJ1-2; unclear D gene. Trimming removed 2 bases at V and 7 bases at J, with 14 bases between. CDR1 GTSNPN and CDR2 SVGIG come from the germline V gene (reference sequence). The CDR3 is 13 residues long. The CDR3 sequence: CAWSIRKEVGYTF. For the CDR3, the DNA is TGTGCCTGGAGTATCAGGAAGGAGGTTGGCTACACCTTC.

V and J are TRBV7-2 and TRBJ2-1, with 7 positions matching TRBD2. Germline loops: CDR1 SGHTA, CDR2 FQGNSA. This CDR3 contains 15 residues. V was pared by 4 bases and J by 6 bases, with 9 bases of the junction left unmatched. The CDR3 DNA reads as TGTGCCAGCAGCTCCCTTGGACTAGTTAGCAATGAGCAGTTCTTC. Its protein product is CASSSLGLVSNEQFF.

This chain connects TRBV27 to TRBJ2-7, with a possible D match to TRBD1 (5 bases). V gave up 6 bases and J gave up 0 bases, with 15 bases separating them. This CDR3 spans 15 amino acids. Germline V gene lookup returns CDR1 MNHEY and CDR2 SMNVEV (reference sequence). Here the CDR3 DNA reads TGTGCCAGCAGACACACAGGTTCCTCCTCCTACGAGCAGTACTTC. Encoded protein: CASRHTGSSSYEQYF.

This chain links TRBV6-5 with TRBJ2-4; D gene unclear. In germline, CDR1 is MNHEY, CDR2 SVGAGI. The CDR3 runs to 17 residues. V was clipped by 0 bases and J by 2 bases, with 14 bases between them. The CDR3 DNA reads TGTGCCAGCAGTTACTCCTCTCGTGTTGGATCCAAAAACATTCAGTACTTC. Translation: CASSYSSRVGSKNIQYF.

This sequence joins TRBV4-1 and TRBJ1-2; D is possibly TRBD1 (6 bases). Deletions cut 4 bases from V and 0 bases from J, with 12 bases between. This CDR3 spans 15 amino acids. The germline gives CDR1 MGHRA, CDR2 YSYEKL. The CDR3 DNA reads as TGCGCCAGCAGCCGGTCGACAGGAGCTAACTATGGCTACACCTTC. The encoded protein is CASSRSTGANYGYTF.

The chain carries TRBV10-3 and TRBJ2-3; tentatively, D is TRBD2 (6 bases). There are 12 residues in the CDR3. CDR1 ENHRY and CDR2 SYGVKD come from the germline V gene. V lost 9 bases and J lost 6, with 13 bases in between. The CDR3 loop reads CAIRGTADTQYF. DNA for the CDR3: TGTGCCATTCGGGGGACTGCGGATACGCAGTATTTT.

This clonotype was counted ten times or more. The chain employs TRBV20-1 and TRBJ1-2, with 7 bases that match TRBD1. The CDR3 runs to 14 residues. The V gene's germline CDR1 is DFQATT and CDR2 SNEGSKA (reference sequence). V shed 3 bases, J shed 3 bases, and the junction held 7 bases outside the gene matches. The CDR3 spells CSASDRVEDYGYTF. As DNA, the CDR3 is TGCAGTGCTAGTGACAGGGTAGAAGACTATGGCTACACCTTC.

The chain employs TRBV15 and TRBJ2-5, with D maybe TRBD2 (5 bases). The closer fit of TRBJ2-7 to the DNA end suggests the J call may be wrong. Germline assignment: CDR1 LNHNV and CDR2 YYDKDF (reference sequence). There are 13 residues in the CDR3. DNA for the CDR3: TGTGCCACCAGCAGAGGCCTCGGAGGCGAGCAGTACTTC. This encodes CATSRGLGGEQYF.

This chain links TRBV29-1 with TRBJ1-2, with no clear D. V lost 7 bases and J 2 bases, leaving 8 bases between the germline ends. Germline CDR1 reads SQVTM; CDR2 reads ANQGSEA. The CDR3 is 11 amino acids. In nucleotides, the CDR3 is TGCAGCGCGGTGGAAAACTATGGCTACACCTTC. It encodes CSAVENYGYTF.

The table lists this clonotype with a few counts. This chain joins TRBV12-3 or TRBV12-4 and TRBJ1-1, with a tentative D call TRBD1 (5 bases). The CDR3 contains 12 residues. The germline V and J ends were trimmed by 8 bases and 1 base, with 8 bases remaining between them. In DNA form, the CDR3 reads TGTGCCAGCCTGGGGGGGAACACTGAAGCTTTCTTT. Translating it yields CASLGGNTEAFF.

This clonotype came up once. This chain connects TRBV12-3 or TRBV12-4 to TRBJ1-1; a possible D gene is TRBD1 (5 bases). V gave up 6 bases and J gave up 6 bases, with 17 bases separating them. CDR3 length: 14 amino acids. The DNA of the CDR3 is TGTGCCAGCAGCCCAGCAAGGGGCGTCGCTGAAGCTTTCTTT. Its translation: CASSPARGVAEAFF.

This clonotype was seen only once. V gene TRBV15 combines with J gene TRBJ2-7; 7 bases fit TRBD1. V was pared by 1 base and J by 4 bases, with 10 bases of the junction left unmatched. CDR1 and CDR2 from the germline V gene are LNHNV and YYDKDF (reference sequence). This CDR3 has 16 residues. CDR3 in DNA: TGTGCCACCAGCAGAGTATTAGGCGCCAGGGGGTACGAGCAGTACTTC. Amino acid sequence: CATSRVLGARGYEQYF.

CDR3 sequence (DNA): TGTGCCAGCAGCCCACTGGGACAGGAGAACTATGGCTACACCTTC. This sequence encodes CASSPLGQENYGYTF. The J gene is TRBJ1-2, the V gene TRBV7-6, with 8 bases matching TRBD1. With V trimmed by 5 bases and J by 2 bases, 7 bases remained unmatched. This CDR3 spans 15 amino acids. Germline CDR1 SGHVS, CDR2 FNYEAQ. The whole variable domain, filled in from reference TRBV7-6 and TRBJ1-2, reads GAGVSQSPRYKVTKRGQDVALRCDPISGHVSLYWYRQALGQGPEFLTYFNYEAQQDKSGLPNDRFSAERPEGSISTLTIQRTEQRDSAMYRCASSPLGQENYGYTFGSGTRLTVV.

The genes are TRBV11-2 and TRBJ2-3; the match to TRBD2 covers 11 bases. The length of the CDR3 is 17 residues. V shed 1 base and J 0 bases; nucleotides not matched to a gene: 3. Germline values: CDR1 SGHAT, CDR2 FQNNGV. In nucleotides, the CDR3 is TGTGCCAGCAGCTTAGCGACTAGCGGGATTAGCACAGATACGCAGTATTTT. Protein sequence: CASSLATSGISTDTQYF.

V and J are TRBV7-6 and TRBJ2-1; 8 bases match TRBD1. Per the germline V gene, CDR1 is SGHVS and CDR2 is FNYEAQ. CDR3 length: 21 residues. Unmatched junction bases numbered 23, after V lost 3 bases and J lost 4 bases. Here the CDR3 DNA reads TGTGCCAGCAGCTTGATTAGCCCCGCGGCAGGGGGCGTTAGGCCTTACAATGAGCAGTTCTTC. Amino acids: CASSLISPAAGGVRPYNEQFF.

This rearrangement joins TRBV10-3 to TRBJ2-3; 11 nucleotides match TRBD2. CDR1 ENHRY and CDR2 SYGVKD come from the germline V gene. J lost 2 bases, V lost 0 bases, and 1 base had no gene match. The CDR3 has 16 amino acids. DNA for the CDR3: TGTGCCATCAGTGAGTCGACTAGCGGGAACACAGATACGCAGTATTTT. Translation: CAISESTSGNTDTQYF.

This clonotype was counted between two and nine times. The genes are TRBV29-1 and TRBJ2-6, with a possible D match to TRBD1 (6 bases). The CDR3 consists of 19 residues. Germline CDR1 reads SQVTM; CDR2 reads ANQGSEA. V lost 5 bases and J lost 0, with 23 bases in between. CDR3 nucleotide sequence: TGCAGCGTTTCCCAACGGGTCGGGACATTAAACTCTGGGGCCAACGTCCTGACTTTC. Its translation is CSVSQRVGTLNSGANVLTF.

The V gene is TRBV15, the J gene TRBJ2-7; D is unresolved. Germline CDR1 and CDR2: LNHNV and YYDKDF (reference sequence). The CDR3 totals 15 residues. V dropped 0 bases and J dropped 0 bases, with 9 bases sitting between them. The CDR3 protein is CATSREKRSSYEQYF. In DNA, the CDR3 is TGTGCCACCAGCAGAGAGAAGAGGAGCTCCTACGAGCAGTACTTC.